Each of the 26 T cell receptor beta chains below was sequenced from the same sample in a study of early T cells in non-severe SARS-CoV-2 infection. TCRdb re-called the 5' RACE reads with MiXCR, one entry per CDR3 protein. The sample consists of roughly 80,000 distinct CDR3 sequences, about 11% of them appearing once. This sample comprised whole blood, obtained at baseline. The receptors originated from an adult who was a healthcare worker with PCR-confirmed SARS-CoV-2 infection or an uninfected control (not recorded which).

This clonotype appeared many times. The CDR3 sequence is CASSPRVPDRTNYGYTF. Written as DNA, the CDR3 is TGTGCCAGCTCCCCAAGGGTCCCTGACAGGACTAACTATGGCTACACCTTC. The chain joins TRBV27 to TRBJ1-2; possible D gene TRBD1, 6 bases. Trimming removed 8 bases at V and 0 bases at J, with 22 bases between. Germline CDR1 reads MNHEY; CDR2 reads SMNVEV (reference sequence). This CDR3 has 17 residues.

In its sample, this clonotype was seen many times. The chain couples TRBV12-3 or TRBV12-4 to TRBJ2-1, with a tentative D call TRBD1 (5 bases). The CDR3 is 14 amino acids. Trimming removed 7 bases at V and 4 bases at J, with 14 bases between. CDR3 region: CASMGQGRYNEQFF. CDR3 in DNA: TGTGCCAGCATGGGGCAGGGCCGTTACAATGAGCAGTTCTTC.

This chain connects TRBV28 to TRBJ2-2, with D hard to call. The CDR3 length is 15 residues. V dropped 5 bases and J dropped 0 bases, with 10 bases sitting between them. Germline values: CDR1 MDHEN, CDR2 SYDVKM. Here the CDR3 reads CASSPATSNTGELFF. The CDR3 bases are TGTGCCAGCAGTCCTGCGACATCGAACACCGGGGAGCTGTTTTTT.

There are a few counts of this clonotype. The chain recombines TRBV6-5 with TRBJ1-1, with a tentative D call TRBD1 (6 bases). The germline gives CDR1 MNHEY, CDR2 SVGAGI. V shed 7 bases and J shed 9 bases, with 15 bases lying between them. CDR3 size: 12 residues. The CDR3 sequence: CASNAADRKAFF. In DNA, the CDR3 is TGTGCCAGCAACGCGGCCGACAGGAAAGCTTTCTTT.

The CDR3 nucleotides are TGTGCCAGCAGTGACTGGGGCAGATTAGGCTACACCTTC. Protein product: CASSDWGRLGYTF. The chain recombines TRBV2 with TRBJ1-2, with D possibly TRBD1 on 5 matching bases. Trimming took off 3 bases at V and 8 bases at J, with 13 bases between the two ends. The CDR3 has 13 amino acids. Germline V gene data show CDR1 as SNHLY and CDR2 as FYNNEI.

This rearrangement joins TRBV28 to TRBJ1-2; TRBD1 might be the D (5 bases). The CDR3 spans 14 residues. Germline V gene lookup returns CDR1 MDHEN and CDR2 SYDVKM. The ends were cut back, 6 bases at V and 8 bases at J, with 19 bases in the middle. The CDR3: CASSSWFGDHGYTF. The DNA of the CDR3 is TGTGCCAGCAGCTCTTGGTTTGGGGACCACGGCTACACCTTC.

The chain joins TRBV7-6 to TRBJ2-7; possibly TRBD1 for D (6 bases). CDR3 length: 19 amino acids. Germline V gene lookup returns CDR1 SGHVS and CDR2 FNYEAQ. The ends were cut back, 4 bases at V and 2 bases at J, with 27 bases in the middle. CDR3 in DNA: TGTGCCAGCAGCTCGAGAGGGGGACGGAGTTTGGCAACCCCCTACGAGCAGTACTTC. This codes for CASSSRGGRSLATPYEQYF.

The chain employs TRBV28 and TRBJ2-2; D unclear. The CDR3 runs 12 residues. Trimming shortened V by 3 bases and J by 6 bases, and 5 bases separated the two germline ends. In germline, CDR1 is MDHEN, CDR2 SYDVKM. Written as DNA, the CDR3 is TGTGCCAGCAGTTTCGGGCCCGGGGAGCTGTTTTTT. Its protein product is CASSFGPGELFF.

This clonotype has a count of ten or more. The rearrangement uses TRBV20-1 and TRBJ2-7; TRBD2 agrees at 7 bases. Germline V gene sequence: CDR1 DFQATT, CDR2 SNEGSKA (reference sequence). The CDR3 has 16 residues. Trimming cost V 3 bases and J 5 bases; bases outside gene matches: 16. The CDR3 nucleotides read TGCAGTGCTAGGTCGGTCAGCGGGAAGGTCGGGGACGAGCAGTACTTC. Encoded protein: CSARSVSGKVGDEQYF.

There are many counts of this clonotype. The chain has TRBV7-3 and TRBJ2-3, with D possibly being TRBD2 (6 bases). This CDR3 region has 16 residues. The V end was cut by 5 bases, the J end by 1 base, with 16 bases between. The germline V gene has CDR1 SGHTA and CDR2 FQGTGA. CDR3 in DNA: TGTGCCAGCAGCGAAGTCAGGGCTAGCGGCACAGATACGCAGTATTTT. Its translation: CASSEVRASGTDTQYF.

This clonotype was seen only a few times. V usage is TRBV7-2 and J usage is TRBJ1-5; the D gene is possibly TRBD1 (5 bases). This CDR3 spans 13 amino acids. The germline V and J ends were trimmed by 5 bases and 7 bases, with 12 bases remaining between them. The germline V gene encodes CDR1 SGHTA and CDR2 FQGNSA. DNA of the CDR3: TGTGCCAGCAGCCCTCCAGGGAACCAGCCCCAGCATTTT. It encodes CASSPPGNQPQHF.

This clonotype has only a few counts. CDR3: CASSPGVQETQYF. The CDR3 DNA reads TGTGCCAGCAGCCCGGGGGTCCAAGAGACCCAGTACTTC. The rearrangement links TRBV11-2 to TRBJ2-5, with D possibly TRBD2 on 6 matching bases. V was trimmed by 5 bases and J by 1 base, leaving 8 bases between them. The CDR3 consists of 13 residues. Germline lookup yields CDR1 SGHAT and CDR2 FQNNGV.

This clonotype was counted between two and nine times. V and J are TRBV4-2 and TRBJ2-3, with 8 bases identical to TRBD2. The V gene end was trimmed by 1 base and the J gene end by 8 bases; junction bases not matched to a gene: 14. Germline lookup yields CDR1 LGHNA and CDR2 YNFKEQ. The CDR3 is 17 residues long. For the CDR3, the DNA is TGTGCCAGCAGCCAAGTGGGGCCAGCGGGGGCGTTGGGTACGCAGTATTTT. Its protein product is CASSQVGPAGALGTQYF.

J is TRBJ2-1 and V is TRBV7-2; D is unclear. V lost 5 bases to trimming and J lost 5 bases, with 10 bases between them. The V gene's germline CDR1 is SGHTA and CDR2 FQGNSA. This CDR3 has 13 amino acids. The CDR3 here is CASSTKRNNEQFF. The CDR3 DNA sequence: TGTGCCAGCAGCACGAAACGAAACAATGAGCAGTTCTTC.

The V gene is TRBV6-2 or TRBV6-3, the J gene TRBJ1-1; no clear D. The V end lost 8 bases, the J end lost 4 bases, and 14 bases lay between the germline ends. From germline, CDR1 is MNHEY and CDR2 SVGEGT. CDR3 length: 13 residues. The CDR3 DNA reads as TGTGCCAGCCACCGGGGTGGGAGCACTGAAGCTTTCTTT. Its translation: CASHRGGSTEAFF.

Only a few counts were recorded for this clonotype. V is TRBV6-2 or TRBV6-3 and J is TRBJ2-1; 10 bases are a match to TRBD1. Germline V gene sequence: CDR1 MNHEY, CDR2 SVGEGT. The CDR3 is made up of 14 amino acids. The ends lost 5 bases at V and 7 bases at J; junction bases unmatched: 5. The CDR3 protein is CASSTGQGWNEQFF. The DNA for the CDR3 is TGTGCCAGCAGTACGGGACAGGGGTGGAATGAGCAGTTCTTC.

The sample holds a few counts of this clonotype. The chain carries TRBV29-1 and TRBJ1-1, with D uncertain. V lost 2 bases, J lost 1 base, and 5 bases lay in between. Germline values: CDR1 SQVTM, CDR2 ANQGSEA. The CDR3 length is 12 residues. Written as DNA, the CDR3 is TGCAGCGTTGAACATCGGAACACTGAAGCTTTCTTT. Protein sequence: CSVEHRNTEAFF.

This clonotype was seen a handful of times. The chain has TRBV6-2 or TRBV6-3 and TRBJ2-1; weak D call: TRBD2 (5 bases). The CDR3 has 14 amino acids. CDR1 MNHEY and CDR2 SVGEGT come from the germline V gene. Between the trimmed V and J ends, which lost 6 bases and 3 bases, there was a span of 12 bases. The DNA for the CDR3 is TGTGCCAGCAGCCGACCCGAGGGCTACAATGAGCAGTTCTTC. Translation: CASSRPEGYNEQFF.

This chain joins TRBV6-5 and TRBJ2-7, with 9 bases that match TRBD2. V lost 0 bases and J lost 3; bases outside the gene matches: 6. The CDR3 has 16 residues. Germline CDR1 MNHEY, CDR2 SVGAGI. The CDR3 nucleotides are TGTGCCAGCAGTTACTCGGTAGCGGGGGCAGGCTACGAGCAGTACTTC. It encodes CASSYSVAGAGYEQYF.

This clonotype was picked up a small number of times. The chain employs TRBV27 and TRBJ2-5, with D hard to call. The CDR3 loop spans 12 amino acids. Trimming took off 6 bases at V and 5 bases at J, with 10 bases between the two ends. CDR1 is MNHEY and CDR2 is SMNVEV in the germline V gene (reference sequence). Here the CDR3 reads CASSHTLETQYF. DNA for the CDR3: TGTGCCAGCAGCCATACATTGGAGACCCAGTACTTC.

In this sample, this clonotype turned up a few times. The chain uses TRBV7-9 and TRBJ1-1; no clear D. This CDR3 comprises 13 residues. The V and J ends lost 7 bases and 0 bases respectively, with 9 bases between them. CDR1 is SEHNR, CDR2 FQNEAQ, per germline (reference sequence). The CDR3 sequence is CASTKILNTEAFF. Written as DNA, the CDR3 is TGTGCCAGCACCAAAATACTGAACACTGAAGCTTTCTTT.

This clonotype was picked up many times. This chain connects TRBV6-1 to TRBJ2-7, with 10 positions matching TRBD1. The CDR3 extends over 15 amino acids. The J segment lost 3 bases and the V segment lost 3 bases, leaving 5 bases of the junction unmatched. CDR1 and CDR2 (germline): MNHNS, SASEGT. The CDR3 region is CASSDGTGAYYEQYF. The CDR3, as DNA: TGTGCCAGCAGTGACGGGACAGGGGCTTACTACGAGCAGTACTTC.

Here the CDR3 DNA reads TGTGCCAGCAGTTTCGTGGGTGGACCCCTCCACTTT. Translated: CASSFVGGPLHF. The chain uses TRBV27 and TRBJ1-6; D unclear. Trimming removed 3 bases at V and 12 bases at J, with 9 bases between. This CDR3 has 12 residues. Germline loops: CDR1 MNHEY, CDR2 SMNVEV (reference sequence).

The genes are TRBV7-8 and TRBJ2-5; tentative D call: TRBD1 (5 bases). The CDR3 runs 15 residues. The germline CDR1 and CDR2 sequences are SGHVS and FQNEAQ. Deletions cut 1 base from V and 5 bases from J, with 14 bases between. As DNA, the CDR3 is TGTGCCAGCAGCTTAGAGCCTCCCAGGGTGGAGACCCAGTACTTC. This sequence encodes CASSLEPPRVETQYF.

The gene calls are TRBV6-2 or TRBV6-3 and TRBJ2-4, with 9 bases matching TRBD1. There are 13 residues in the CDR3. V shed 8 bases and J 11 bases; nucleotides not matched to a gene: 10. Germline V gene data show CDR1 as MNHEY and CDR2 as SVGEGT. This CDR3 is CASRSDRGYFQYF. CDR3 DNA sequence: TGTGCCAGCCGCTCGGACAGGGGCTATTTTCAGTACTTC.

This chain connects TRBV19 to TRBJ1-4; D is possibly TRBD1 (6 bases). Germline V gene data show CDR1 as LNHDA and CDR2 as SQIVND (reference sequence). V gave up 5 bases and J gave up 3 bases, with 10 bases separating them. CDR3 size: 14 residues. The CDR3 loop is CASSQQGANEKLFF. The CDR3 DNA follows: TGTGCCAGTAGTCAACAGGGTGCTAATGAAAAACTGTTTTTT.